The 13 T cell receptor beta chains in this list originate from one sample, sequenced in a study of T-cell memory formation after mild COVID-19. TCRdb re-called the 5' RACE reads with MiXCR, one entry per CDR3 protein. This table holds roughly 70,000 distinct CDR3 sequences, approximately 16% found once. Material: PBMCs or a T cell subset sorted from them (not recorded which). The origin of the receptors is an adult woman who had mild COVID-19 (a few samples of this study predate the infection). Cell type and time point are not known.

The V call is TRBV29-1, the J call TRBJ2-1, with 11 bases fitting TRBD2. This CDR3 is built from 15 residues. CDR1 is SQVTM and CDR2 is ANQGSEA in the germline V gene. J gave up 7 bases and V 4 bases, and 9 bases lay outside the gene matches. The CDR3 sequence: CSVAPTSGGVNEQFF. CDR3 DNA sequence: TGCAGCGTTGCCCCAACTAGCGGGGGTGTAAATGAGCAGTTCTTC.

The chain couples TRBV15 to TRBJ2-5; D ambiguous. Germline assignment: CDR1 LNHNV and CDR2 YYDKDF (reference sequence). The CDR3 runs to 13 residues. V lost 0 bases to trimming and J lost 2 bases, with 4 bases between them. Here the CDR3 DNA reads TGTGCCACCAGCAGAGAAGGGCAAGAGACCCAGTACTTC. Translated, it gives CATSREGQETQYF.

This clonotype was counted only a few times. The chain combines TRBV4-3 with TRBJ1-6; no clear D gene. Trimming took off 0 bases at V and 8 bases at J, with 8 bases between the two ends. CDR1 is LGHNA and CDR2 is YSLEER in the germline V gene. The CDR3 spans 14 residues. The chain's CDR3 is CASSQDRGDSPLHF. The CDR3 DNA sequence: TGCGCCAGCAGCCAAGATCGGGGAGATTCACCCCTCCACTTT.

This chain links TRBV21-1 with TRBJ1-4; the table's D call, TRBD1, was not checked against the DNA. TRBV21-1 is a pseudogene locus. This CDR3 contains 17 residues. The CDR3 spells CASGRILRTGLDEKLFF. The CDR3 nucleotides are TGTGCCAGCGGCCGAATATTACGAACAGGGTTGGATGAAAAACTGTTTTTT.

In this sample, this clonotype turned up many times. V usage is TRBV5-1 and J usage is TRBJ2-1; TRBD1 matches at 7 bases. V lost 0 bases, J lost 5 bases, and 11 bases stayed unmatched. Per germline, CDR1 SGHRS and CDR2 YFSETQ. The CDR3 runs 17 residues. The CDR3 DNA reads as TGCGCCAGCAGCTTGGGAGGGATACAGGGGATCCACAATGAGCAGTTCTTC. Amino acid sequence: CASSLGGIQGIHNEQFF.

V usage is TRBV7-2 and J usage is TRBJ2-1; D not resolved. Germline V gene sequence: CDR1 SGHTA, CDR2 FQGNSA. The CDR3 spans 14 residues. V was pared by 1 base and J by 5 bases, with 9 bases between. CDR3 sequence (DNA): TGTGCCAGCAGCTTAGTCGGCTCTCACAATGAGCAGTTCTTC. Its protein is CASSLVGSHNEQFF.

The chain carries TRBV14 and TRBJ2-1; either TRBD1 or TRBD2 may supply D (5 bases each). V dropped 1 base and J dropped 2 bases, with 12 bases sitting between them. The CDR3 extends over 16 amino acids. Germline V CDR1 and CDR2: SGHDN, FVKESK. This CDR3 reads CASSQVPEGPYNEQFF. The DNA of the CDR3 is TGTGCCAGCAGCCAAGTTCCTGAGGGGCCCTACAATGAGCAGTTCTTC.

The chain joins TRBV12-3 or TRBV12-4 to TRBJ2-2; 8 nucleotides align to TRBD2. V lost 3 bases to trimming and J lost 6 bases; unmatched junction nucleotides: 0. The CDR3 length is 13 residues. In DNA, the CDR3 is TGTGCCAGCAGTTTCGGGGGGGCCGGGGAGCTGTTTTTT. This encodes CASSFGGAGELFF.

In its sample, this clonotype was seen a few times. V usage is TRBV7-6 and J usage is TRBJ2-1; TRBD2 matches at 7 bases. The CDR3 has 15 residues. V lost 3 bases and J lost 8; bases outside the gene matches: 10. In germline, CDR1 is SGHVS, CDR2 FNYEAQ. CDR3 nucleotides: TGTGCCAGCAGCTTGGGGCGGGAGTATAATTATGAGCAGTTCTTC. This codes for CASSLGREYNYEQFF.

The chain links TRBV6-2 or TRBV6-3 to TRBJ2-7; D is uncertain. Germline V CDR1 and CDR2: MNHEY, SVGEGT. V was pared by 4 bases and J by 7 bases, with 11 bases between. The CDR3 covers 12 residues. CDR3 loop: CASSFRVDEQYF. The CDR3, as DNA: TGTGCCAGCAGTTTCCGGGTAGATGAGCAGTACTTC.

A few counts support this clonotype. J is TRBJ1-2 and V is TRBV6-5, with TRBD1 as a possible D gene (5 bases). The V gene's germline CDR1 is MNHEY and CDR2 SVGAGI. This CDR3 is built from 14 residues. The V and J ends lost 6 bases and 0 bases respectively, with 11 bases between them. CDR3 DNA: TGTGCCAGCAGACCAAGGGGCTCTAACTATGGCTACACCTTC. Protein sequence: CASRPRGSNYGYTF.

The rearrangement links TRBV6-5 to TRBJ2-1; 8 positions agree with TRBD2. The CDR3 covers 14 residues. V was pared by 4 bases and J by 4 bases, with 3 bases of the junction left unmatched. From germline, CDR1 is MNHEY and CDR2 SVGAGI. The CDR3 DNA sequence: TGTGCCAGCAGTTTAGCGGGGTTATACAATGAGCAGTTCTTC. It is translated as CASSLAGLYNEQFF.

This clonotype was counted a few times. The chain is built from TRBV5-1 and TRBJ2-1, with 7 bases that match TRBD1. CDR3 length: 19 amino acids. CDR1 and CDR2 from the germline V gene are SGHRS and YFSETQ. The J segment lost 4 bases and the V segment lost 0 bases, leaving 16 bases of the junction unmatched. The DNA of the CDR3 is TGCGCCAGCAGCTTGGGATTAGACAGGGAGTTCCCCTTTTACAATGAGCAGTTCTTC. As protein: CASSLGLDREFPFYNEQFF.